Below are 14 T cell receptor beta chains sequenced from a single sample in a study of PD-L1 blockade in urothelial cancer. Using immunoSEQ multiplex PCR, the repertoire was profiled, and TCRdb retains in-frame clones only, with some absent. The profile shows 25,000 to 30,000 clones, around 87% of them singletons. The sample in question was PBMCs, obtained around atezolizumab (anti-PD-L1) treatment. The receptors shown here come from a man between 50 and 59 years old with urothelial cancer.

The gene calls are TRBV28 and TRBJ2-6; 9 bases are a match to TRBD1. Germline CDR1 MDHEN, CDR2 SYDVKM. The CDR3 loop spans 17 amino acids. The V gene end was trimmed by 6 bases and the J gene end by 3 bases; junction bases not matched to a gene: 9. The CDR3 reads CASRGTGLMGGANVLTF. The DNA for the CDR3 is TGTGCCAGCAGGGGGACAGGGTTGATGGGTGGGGCCAACGTCCTGACTTTC.

V gene TRBV18 combines with J gene TRBJ2-1; TRBD1 agrees at 9 bases. The trim removed 6 bases at V and 9 bases at J, leaving 12 bases unmatched. The CDR3 runs 15 residues. The germline V gene encodes CDR1 KGHSH and CDR2 LQKENI. The CDR3 loop reads CASSPTGQGGTEQFF. DNA for the CDR3: TGTGCCAGCTCTCCGACGGGACAGGGCGGGACTGAGCAGTTCTTC. Based on the CDR3 plus reference TRBV18 and TRBJ2-1, the full variable domain is NAGVMQNPRHLVRRRGQEARLRCSPMKGHSHVYWYRQLPEEGLKFMVYLQKENIIDESGMPKERFSAEFPKEGPSILRIQQVVRGDSAAYFCASSPTGQGGTEQFFGPGTRLTVL.

This clone was seen only a few times. This chain links TRBV19 with TRBJ2-7; TRBD1 agrees at 7 bases. Losses at the gene ends were 6 bases for V and 0 bases for J; bases not matched to a gene: 8. The germline gives CDR1 LNHDA, CDR2 SQIVND (reference sequence). CDR3 length equals 15 residues. CDR3 amino acids: CASRITGTASYEQYF. Written as DNA, the CDR3 is TGTGCCAGTAGAATAACCGGGACAGCCTCCTACGAGCAGTACTTC.

The gene calls are TRBV10-3 and TRBJ2-7; TRBD1 aligns across 10 bases. CDR1 and CDR2 (germline): ENHRY, SYGVKD. The V gene end was trimmed by 9 bases and the J gene end by 11 bases; junction bases not matched to a gene: 1. The CDR3 consists of 9 residues. The CDR3 DNA reads TGTGCCATTGGGACAGGGGAGTACTTC. Translated, it gives CAIGTGEYF.

This clone was counted once. This sequence joins TRBV15 and TRBJ1-5; TRBD1 matches 10 bases. Germline assignment: CDR1 LNHNV and CDR2 YYDKDF (reference sequence). CDR3 length: 15 residues. The J segment lost 6 bases and the V segment lost 7 bases, leaving 9 bases of the junction unmatched. In nucleotides, the CDR3 is TGTGCCACCAAGCGGGTTGGGGACAGGGGTCAGCCCCAGCATTTT. It codes for CATKRVGDRGQPQHF.

The chain couples TRBV4-1 to TRBJ2-7, with 10 nucleotides matching TRBD2. Germline assignment: CDR1 MGHRA and CDR2 YSYEKL. V trimming: 6 bases; J trimming: 3 bases; junction bases outside the gene matches: 8. This CDR3 has 15 residues. The DNA for the CDR3 is TGCGCCAGCAGTCGTAGCGGGGGGTCGAACTACGAGCAGTACTTC. Translated, it gives CASSRSGGSNYEQYF.

The rearrangement uses TRBV18 and TRBJ1-5, with D maybe TRBD1 (5 bases). V was cut by 3 bases and J by 11 bases, with 14 bases left in between. CDR3 length: 13 residues. The germline V gene encodes CDR1 KGHSH and CDR2 LQKENI. The CDR3 DNA follows: TGTGCCAGCTCACCGACAGTCCGAAGGTCCCAGCATTTT. It codes for CASSPTVRRSQHF.

In its sample, this clone was seen once. The chain recombines TRBV7-2 with TRBJ2-7; TRBD2 agrees at 7 bases. J lost 4 bases, V lost 0 bases, and 12 bases had no gene match. Germline CDR1 and CDR2: SGHTA and FQGNSA. This CDR3 is built from 17 residues. The CDR3, as DNA: TGTGCCAGCAGCTTAGCGTCTGCTAGCGGAAATTTTTACGAGCAGTACTTC. Amino acids: CASSLASASGNFYEQYF.

This sequence joins TRBV10-3 and TRBJ1-1; TRBD1 is a possible D gene (6 bases). The germline CDR1 and CDR2 sequences are ENHRY and SYGVKD. The CDR3 length is 12 residues. The V end was cut by 2 bases, the J end by 7 bases, with 8 bases between. The CDR3 nucleotides read TGTGCCATCAGTGAGGCGGACAGTGAAGCTTTCTTT. This encodes CAISEADSEAFF.

Regarding this clone: One end of the junction varies from germline; a read error may be responsible. The rearrangement uses TRBV7-9 and TRBJ2-5, with 7 bases lining up with TRBD1. The CDR3 has 15 residues. Germline CDR1 and CDR2: SEHNR and FQNEAQ (reference sequence). The CDR3 loop is CASTLVGQVGETQYF. CDR3 bases: TGTGCCAGCACCTTAGTTGGACAGGTTGGGGAGACCCAGTACTTC.

The CDR3 sequence: CASSLSGSGNTIYF. The CDR3 DNA is TGTGCCAGCAGTTTATCAGGGTCTGGAAACACCATATATTTT. The chain recombines TRBV28 with TRBJ1-3; possibly TRBD1 for D (5 bases). The CDR3 contains 14 residues. Trimming stripped 1 base from V and 1 base from J, with 5 bases between. Germline values: CDR1 MDHEN, CDR2 SYDVKM.

The chain combines TRBV27 with TRBJ2-7, with D possibly matching TRBD2 (6 bases). The CDR3 covers 17 residues. Germline V gene sequence: CDR1 MNHEY, CDR2 SMNVEV (reference sequence). V dropped 5 bases and J dropped 6 bases, with 26 bases sitting between them. The CDR3 sequence: CASSAIGGVRGLSEQYF. The CDR3 nucleotides are TGTGCCAGCAGTGCCATTGGCGGGGTAAGGGGCCTCTCCGAGCAGTACTTC.

The V and J genes are TRBV7-2 and TRBJ2-4; D ambiguous. Germline CDR1 is SGHTA and CDR2 is FQGNSA. This CDR3 spans 16 amino acids. The V end was cut by 5 bases, the J end by 1 base, with 15 bases between. CDR3: CASSQQTQTAKNIQYF. DNA of the CDR3: TGTGCCAGCAGCCAACAGACACAAACGGCCAAAAACATTCAGTACTTC.

This clone came up a few times. The chain links TRBV7-3 to TRBJ2-1, with 7 bases matching TRBD2. V shed 5 bases, J shed 5 bases, and the junction held 9 bases outside the gene matches. The CDR3 is made up of 15 amino acids. Germline CDR1 and CDR2: SGHTA and FQGTGA. This CDR3 is CASSPRLARHNEQFF. The DNA for the CDR3 is TGTGCCAGCAGCCCCAGACTAGCACGCCACAATGAGCAGTTCTTC.